This TCR beta chain was retrieved from a study of human T cells and chemical hapten exposure. The length of the CDR3 is 19 residues. Germline V gene data show CDR1 as SEHNR and CDR2 as FQNEAQ (reference sequence). Trimming shortened V by 0 bases and J by 5 bases, and 20 bases separated the two germline ends. TCRdb re-analysed the RACE reads in MiXCR, keeping a single row per CDR3 protein. This sample has 95,000 to 150,000 distinct CDR3 sequences, with 13% found just once. Time point given: pre-sensitization, week 0. Treatment described: therapeutic diphenylcyclopropenone sensitization with weekly scalp DPC.

The rearrangement links TRBV7-9 to TRBJ1-6; tentative D call: TRBD1 (5 bases). This clonotype was sampled from a young woman with alopecia areata. Some clones in this sample may be carry-over from other donors' samples. The sample in question was whole blood, obtained in connection with sensitization to the hapten diphenylcyclopropenone (DPC). The CDR3 bases are TGTGCCAGCAGCTTAGCCCAGCTAGTGGGACGCGGTAATAATTCACCCCTCCACTTT. Its translation: CASSLAQLVGRGNNSPLHF.